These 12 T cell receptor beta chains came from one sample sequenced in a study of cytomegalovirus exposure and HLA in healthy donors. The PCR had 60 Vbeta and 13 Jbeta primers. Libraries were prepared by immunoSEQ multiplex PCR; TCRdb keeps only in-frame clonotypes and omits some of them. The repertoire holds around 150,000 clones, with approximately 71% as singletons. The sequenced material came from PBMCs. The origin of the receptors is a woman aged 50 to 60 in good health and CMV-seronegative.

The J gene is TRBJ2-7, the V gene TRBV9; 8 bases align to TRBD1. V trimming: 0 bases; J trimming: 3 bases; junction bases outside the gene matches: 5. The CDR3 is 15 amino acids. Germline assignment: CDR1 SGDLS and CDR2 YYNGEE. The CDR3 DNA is TGTGCCAGCAGCGTAGGGCAGGGGGCAATCTACGAGCAGTACTTC. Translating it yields CASSVGQGAIYEQYF.

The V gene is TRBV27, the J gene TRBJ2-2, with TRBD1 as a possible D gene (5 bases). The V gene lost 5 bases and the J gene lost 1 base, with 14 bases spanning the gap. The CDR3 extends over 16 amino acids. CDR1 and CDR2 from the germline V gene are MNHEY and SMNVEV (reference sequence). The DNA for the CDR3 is TGTGCCAGCAGTCCCCGGACAAGGCTGAACACCGGGGAGCTGTTTTTT. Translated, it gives CASSPRTRLNTGELFF.

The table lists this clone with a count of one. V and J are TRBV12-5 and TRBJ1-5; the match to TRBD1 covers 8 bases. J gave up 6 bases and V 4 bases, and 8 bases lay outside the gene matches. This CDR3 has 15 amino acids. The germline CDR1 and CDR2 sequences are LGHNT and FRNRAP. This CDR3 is CASGWSSGGVQPQHF. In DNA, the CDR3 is TGTGCTAGTGGTTGGAGCTCAGGGGGCGTTCAGCCCCAGCATTTT.

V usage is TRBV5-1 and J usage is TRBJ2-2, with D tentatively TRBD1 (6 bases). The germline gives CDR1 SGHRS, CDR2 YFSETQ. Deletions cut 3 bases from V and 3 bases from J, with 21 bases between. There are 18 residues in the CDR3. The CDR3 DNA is TGCGCCAGCAGCTCAGGGATAAAGACAGGCCGGTACACCGGGGAGCTGTTTTTT. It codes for CASSSGIKTGRYTGELFF.

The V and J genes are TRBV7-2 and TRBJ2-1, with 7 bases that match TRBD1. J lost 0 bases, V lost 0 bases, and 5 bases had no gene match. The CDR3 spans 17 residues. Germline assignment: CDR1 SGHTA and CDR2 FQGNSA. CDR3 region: CASSLAQTGSSYNEQFF. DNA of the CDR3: TGTGCCAGCAGCTTAGCGCAGACAGGGAGCTCCTACAATGAGCAGTTCTTC.

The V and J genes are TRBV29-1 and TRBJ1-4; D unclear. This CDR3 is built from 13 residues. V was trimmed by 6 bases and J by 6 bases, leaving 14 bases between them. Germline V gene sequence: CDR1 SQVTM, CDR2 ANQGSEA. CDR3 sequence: CSVTEVAYEKLFF. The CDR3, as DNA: TGCAGCGTGACCGAGGTGGCGTATGAAAAACTGTTTTTT.

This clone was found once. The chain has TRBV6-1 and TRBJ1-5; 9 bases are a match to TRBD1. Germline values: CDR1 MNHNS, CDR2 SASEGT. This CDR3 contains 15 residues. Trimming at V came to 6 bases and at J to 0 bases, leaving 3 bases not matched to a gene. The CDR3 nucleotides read TGTGCCAGCAGCCGGGACAGGGATAGCAATCAGCCCCAGCATTTT. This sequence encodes CASSRDRDSNQPQHF.

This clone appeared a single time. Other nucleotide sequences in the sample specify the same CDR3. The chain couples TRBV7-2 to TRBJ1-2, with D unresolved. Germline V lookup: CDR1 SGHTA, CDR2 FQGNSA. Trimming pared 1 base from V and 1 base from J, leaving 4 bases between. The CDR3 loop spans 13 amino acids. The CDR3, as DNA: TGTGCCAGCAGCTTAGACAGTAACTATGGCTACACCTTC. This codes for CASSLDSNYGYTF.

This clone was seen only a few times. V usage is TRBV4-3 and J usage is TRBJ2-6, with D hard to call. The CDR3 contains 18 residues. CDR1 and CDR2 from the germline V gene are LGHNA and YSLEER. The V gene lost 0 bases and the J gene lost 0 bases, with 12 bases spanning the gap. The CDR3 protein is CASSQDPRANSGANVLTF. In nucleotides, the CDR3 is TGCGCCAGCAGCCAAGATCCCCGAGCGAACTCTGGGGCCAACGTCCTGACTTTC.

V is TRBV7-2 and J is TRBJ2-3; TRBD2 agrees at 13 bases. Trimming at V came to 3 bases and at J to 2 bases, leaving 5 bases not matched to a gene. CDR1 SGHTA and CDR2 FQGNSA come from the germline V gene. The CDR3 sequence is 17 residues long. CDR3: CASSFPGLAGPTDTQYF. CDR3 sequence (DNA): TGTGCCAGCAGCTTCCCGGGACTAGCGGGGCCCACAGATACGCAGTATTTT.

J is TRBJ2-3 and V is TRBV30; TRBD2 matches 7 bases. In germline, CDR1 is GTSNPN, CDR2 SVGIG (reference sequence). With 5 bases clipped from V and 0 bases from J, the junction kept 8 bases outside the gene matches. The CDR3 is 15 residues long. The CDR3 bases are TGTGCCTGGGGTCCCCTAGCGGCTAGCACAGATACGCAGTATTTT. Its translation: CAWGPLAASTDTQYF.

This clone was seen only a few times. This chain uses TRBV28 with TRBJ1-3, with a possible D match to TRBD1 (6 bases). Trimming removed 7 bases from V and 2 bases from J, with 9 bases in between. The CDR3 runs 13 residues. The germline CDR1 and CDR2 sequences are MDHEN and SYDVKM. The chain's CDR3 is CASNGQTGNTIYF. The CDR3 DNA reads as TGTGCCAGCAATGGACAGACTGGAAACACCATATATTTT.